This TCR beta chain derives from a study of regulatory T cells in long-lasting Graves disease. Time point specified: newly diagnosed GD, antithyroid drugs for less than 3 months. From RNA extracted from PBMCs, the TCR library was made. Into tubes containing EDTA, roughly 8.8 milliliters of peripheral blood were drawn. CDR3 length: 15 amino acids. V trimming: 4 bases; J trimming: 7 bases; junction bases outside the gene matches: 9. CDR1 PRHDT and CDR2 FYEKMQ come from the germline V gene (reference sequence). According to the study, TCR beta libraries were built with iRepertoire HTBI primers and CDR3-region Arm-PCR. TCRdb independently ran MiXCR on the multiplex PCR reads; one entry per CDR3 protein. Counted here are 550,000 to 600,000 distinct CDR3 sequences, 15% to 20% occurring once; the ten biggest clones make up about 11%. As to this clonotype: The antigen is undetermined.

Whole-study results and caveats: Persistent disease was associated with favored TRBV28 usage and with favored use of TRBJ1-2 and TRBJ2-5. The study found persistent patients shared more public clonotypes (over 2,500) than new patients (about 990).

These data are also associated with another study on T cells in Graves' hyperthyroidism and ophthalmopathy. That work contributes: The TCR CDR3 was amplified in a first-round RT-PCR using the HTBI primer set.

The sequence was collected from a man in his late teens or twenties with Graves disease. Sample: peripheral blood mononuclear cells (PBMCs), taken at new diagnosis, from a patient treated with antithyroid drugs. J is TRBJ1-2 and V is TRBV13, with TRBD1 identical over 10 bases. In nucleotides, the CDR3 is TGTGCCAGCAGCTCGACAGGGGGCGAGCTAGCTGGCTACACCTTC. It yields the protein CASSSTGGELAGYTF. The full variable domain, rest sourced from reference TRBV13 and TRBJ1-2, is AAGVIQSPRHLIKEKRETATLKCYPIPRHDTVYWYQQGPGQDPQFLISFYEKMQSDKGSIPDRFSAQQFSDYHSELNMSSLELGDSALYFCASSSTGGELAGYTFGSGTRLTVV.